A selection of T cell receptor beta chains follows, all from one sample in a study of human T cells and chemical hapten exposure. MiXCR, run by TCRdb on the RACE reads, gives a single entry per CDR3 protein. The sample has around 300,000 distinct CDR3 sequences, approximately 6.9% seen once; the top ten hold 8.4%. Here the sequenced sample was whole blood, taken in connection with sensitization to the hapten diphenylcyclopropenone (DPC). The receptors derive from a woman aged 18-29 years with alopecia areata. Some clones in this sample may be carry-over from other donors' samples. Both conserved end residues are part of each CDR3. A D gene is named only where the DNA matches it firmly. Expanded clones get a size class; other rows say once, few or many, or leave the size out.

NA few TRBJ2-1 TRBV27 CASSLSPSHEQFF TGTGCCAGCAGTTTATCTCCTAGCCATGAGCAGTTCTTC
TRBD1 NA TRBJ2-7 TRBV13 CASSFDRGHEQYF TGTGCCAGCAGCTTTGACAGGGGCCACGAGCAGTACTTC
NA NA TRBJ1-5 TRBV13 CASSLAGPGNQPQHF TGTGCCAGCAGCTTAGCGGGGCCGGGCAATCAGCCCCAGCATTTT
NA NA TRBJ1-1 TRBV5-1 CASSQGGEAMNTEAFF TGCGCCAGCAGCCAAGGAGGAGAGGCCATGAACACTGAAGCTTTCTTT
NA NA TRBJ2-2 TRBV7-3 CASSFRPRDPESFYTGELFF TGTGCCAGCAGCTTTAGGCCCCGGGATCCGGAAAGTTTTTACACCGGGGAGCTGTTTTTT
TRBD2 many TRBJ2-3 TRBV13 CASSPGGAGTDTQYF TGTGCCAGCAGCCCAGGAGGAGCGGGAACAGATACGCAGTATTTT
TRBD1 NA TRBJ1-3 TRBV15 CATSRDRVGNTIYF TGTGCCACCAGCAGGGACAGGGTCGGAAACACCATATATTTT
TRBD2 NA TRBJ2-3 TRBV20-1 CSAREISGGAGDTQYF TGCAGTGCTAGAGAAATCTCCGGGGGGGCAGGGGATACGCAGTATTTT
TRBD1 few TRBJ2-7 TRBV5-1 CASSGRDSAYEQYF TGCGCCAGCAGCGGCCGGGACAGTGCCTACGAGCAGTACTTC
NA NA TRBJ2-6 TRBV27 CASSLFGVSGANVLTF TGTGCCAGCAGTTTATTTGGTGTCTCTGGGGCCAACGTCCTGACTTTC
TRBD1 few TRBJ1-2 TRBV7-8 CASSLTEGQLYGYTF TGTGCCAGCAGCTTAACCGAGGGACAGCTCTATGGCTACACCTTC
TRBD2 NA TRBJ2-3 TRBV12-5 CASGLVLRGVKAPGVADTQYF TGTGCTAGTGGTTTGGTCCTACGGGGGGTCAAGGCCCCCGGGGTCGCAGATACGCAGTATTTT
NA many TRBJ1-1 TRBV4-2 CASSQGRGYTEAFF TGTGCCAGCAGCCAAGGTAGGGGGTACACTGAAGCTTTCTTT
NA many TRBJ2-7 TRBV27 CASSLERLSPEQYF TGTGCCAGCAGTTTGGAACGCCTCAGTCCCGAGCAGTACTTC
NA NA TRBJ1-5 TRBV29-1 CSVIDSNSNQPQHF TGCAGCGTTATTGACAGCAATAGCAATCAGCCCCAGCATTTT
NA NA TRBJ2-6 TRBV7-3 CASSLGGKANVLTF TGTGCCAGCAGCTTAGGGGGCAAGGCCAACGTCCTGACTTTC
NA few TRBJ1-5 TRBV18 CASSPTSKSPEGNQPQHF TGTGCCAGCTCACCAACAAGTAAGTCGCCTGAGGGTAATCAGCCCCAGCATTTT
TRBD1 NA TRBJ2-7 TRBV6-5 CASSRDRDNEQYF TGTGCCAGCAGTCGGGACAGGGACAACGAGCAGTACTTC
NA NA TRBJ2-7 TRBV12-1 CASSRMDRSVYEQYF TGTGCCAGCAGCAGGATGGACAGGTCGGTTTACGAGCAGTACTTC
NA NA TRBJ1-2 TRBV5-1 CASSLAPGGYTF TGCGCCAGCAGCTTGGCTCCCGGGGGCTACACCTTC
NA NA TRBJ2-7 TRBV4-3 CASSQDRAPLGEQYF TGCGCCAGCAGCCAAGACCGGGCCCCCTTGGGGGAGCAGTACTTC
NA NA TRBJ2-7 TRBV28 CASRRTGRPVSYEQYF TGTGCCAGCAGACGGACGGGGCGACCCGTCTCCTACGAGCAGTACTTC
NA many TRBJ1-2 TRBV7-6 CASSPGNYGYGYTF TGTGCCAGCAGCCCAGGGAATTACGGCTATGGCTACACCTTC
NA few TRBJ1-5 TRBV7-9 CASSRLEKDLSNQPQHF TGTGCCAGCAGCCGGCTCGAGAAGGACCTTAGCAATCAGCCCCAGCATTTT
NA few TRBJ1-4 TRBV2 CASSASVEKLFF TGTGCCAGCAGTGCGAGTGTTGAAAAACTGTTTTTT
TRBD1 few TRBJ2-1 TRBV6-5 CASTTGQGLGHEQFF TGTGCCAGCACTACCGGACAGGGATTAGGACATGAGCAGTTCTTC
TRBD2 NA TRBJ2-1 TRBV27 CASSLEGSGGSYEQFF TGTGCCAGCAGTTTAGAGGGTAGCGGGGGTAGCTATGAGCAGTTCTTC
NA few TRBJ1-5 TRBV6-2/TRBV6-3 CASSYFPMFNQPQHF TGTGCCAGCAGTTACTTCCCAATGTTCAATCAGCCCCAGCATTTT
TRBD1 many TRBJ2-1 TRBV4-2 CASSQDRQGTYNEQFF TGTGCCAGCAGCCAAGATCGACAGGGGACCTACAATGAGCAGTTCTTC
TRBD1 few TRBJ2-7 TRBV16 CASSYDRVGNEQYF TGTGCCAGCAGCTACGACAGGGTGGGGAACGAGCAGTACTTC
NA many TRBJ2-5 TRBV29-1 CSAATQSQETQYF TGCAGCGCCGCGACACAAAGCCAAGAGACCCAGTACTTC
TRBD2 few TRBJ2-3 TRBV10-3 CAISAGRGGSTDTQYF TGTGCCATCAGTGCCGGGCGGGGGGGAAGCACAGATACGCAGTATTTT
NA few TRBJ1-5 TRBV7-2 CASSLARGHNQPQHF TGTGCCAGCAGCTTAGCCAGGGGACACAATCAGCCCCAGCATTTT
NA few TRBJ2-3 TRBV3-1 CASSQESPGTQYF TGTGCCAGCAGCCAAGAATCCCCGGGTACGCAGTATTTT
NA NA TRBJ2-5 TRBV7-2 CASSLREATQYF TGTGCCAGCAGCTTAAGGGAAGCGACCCAGTACTTC
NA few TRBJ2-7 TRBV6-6 CASSYPEGNMQYF TGTGCCAGCAGTTACCCGGAGGGGAACATGCAGTACTTC
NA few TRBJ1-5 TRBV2 CASSERSGSNQPQHF TGTGCCAGCAGTGAAAGATCAGGGTCCAATCAGCCCCAGCATTTT
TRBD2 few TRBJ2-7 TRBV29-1 CSVASSGALPYF TGCAGCGTTGCGAGTAGCGGGGCCCTCCCGTACTTC
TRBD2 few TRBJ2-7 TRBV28 CASSRTSGGNPYEQYF TGTGCCAGCAGTCGGACTAGCGGGGGGAACCCCTACGAGCAGTACTTC
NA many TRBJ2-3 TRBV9 CASSGGMAGDTQYF TGTGCCAGCAGCGGGGGTATGGCCGGAGATACGCAGTATTTT
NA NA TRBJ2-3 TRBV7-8 CASSLRQHPNTQYF TGTGCCAGCAGCTTACGGCAGCACCCCAATACGCAGTATTTT
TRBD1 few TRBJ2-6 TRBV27 CASSPLTGSGANVLTF TGTGCCAGCAGTCCGCTGACAGGGTCTGGGGCCAACGTCCTGACTTTC
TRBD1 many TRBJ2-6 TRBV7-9 CASTYGQGIGANVLTF TGTGCCAGCACATATGGACAGGGGATTGGGGCCAACGTCCTGACTTTC
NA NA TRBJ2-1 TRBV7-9 CASSLGWAGFQFF TGTGCCAGCAGCTTAGGATGGGCGGGGTTCCAGTTCTTC
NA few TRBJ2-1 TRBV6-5 CASSYSPSSYNEQFF TGTGCCAGCAGTTACTCGCCGAGCTCCTACAATGAGCAGTTCTTC
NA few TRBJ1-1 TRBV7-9 CASSLVAPNTEAFF TGTGCCAGCAGCTTAGTTGCCCCGAACACTGAAGCTTTCTTT
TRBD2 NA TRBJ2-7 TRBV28 CASKAGGRREQYF TGTGCCAGCAAAGCGGGGGGGCGCCGCGAGCAGTACTTC